The clone carrying this TCR beta chain was counted a few times. No antigen is known for it. The data were obtained in a study of beta chain features in type 1 diabetes. The study's findings and limits: Across patients, naive, central memory and Treg TCRB repertoires exhibited apparently greater similarity than was observed across healthy donors.

Germline V gene sequence: CDR1 SNHLY, CDR2 FYNNEI. V shed 8 bases and J shed 7 bases, with 11 bases lying between them. The CDR3 has 11 amino acids. The study reverse transcribed the entire isolated RNA, so it sequenced expressed TCRB transcripts. Measured with immunoSEQ multiplex PCR; TCRdb has only the in-frame clones, and not every one. The sample consists of some 410,000 clones, about 14% of them appearing once. The sample comprised naive CD4+ T cells from blood. The receptor's source is a man younger than 40 in good health. The J gene is TRBJ1-1, the V gene TRBV2; D perhaps matches TRBD1 (6 bases). The CDR3 DNA is TGTGCCAGCGTCCGGGACATTGAAGCTTTCTTT. The encoded protein is CASVRDIEAFF. Full variable domain (outside the CDR3, taken from reference TRBV2 and TRBJ1-1): EPEVTQTPSHQVTQMGQEVILRCVPISNHLYFYWYRQILGQKVEFLVSFYNNEISEKSEIFDDQFSVERPDGSNFTLKIRSTKLEDSAMYFCASVRDIEAFFGQGTRLTVV.